The clone carrying this T cell receptor beta chain has just one count. Its matching antigen is unknown. These data are taken from a study of tumor-infiltrating lymphocytes in primary liver carcinoma. Background on the study: Stage T1-T3 N0M0 and a size of 4.2 to 10 cm characterized the tumors.

Findings of the study overall: Among the pair types, tumor region pairs showed more overlap than tumor-adjacent and tumor-blood pairs. Tumor top-250-clone fractions significantly exceeded those of blood (p = 0.039).

Unsorted bulk tissue, about 18-31 mg of it, served as the source for co-extraction of RNA and DNA. Patients carried chronic HBV infection without prior treatment. This CDR3 is built from 15 residues. Germline loops: CDR1 SGHAT, CDR2 FQNNGV. From 500 ng of total RNA, TCR beta-specific cDNA was reverse-transcribed using a constant-region primer. Investigators got TCR beta libraries out of three nested multiplex PCR rounds, done with slightly modified ARM-PCR. The first two PCR rounds used TRBV1-TRBV30 primers with a Cbeta primer, nine to ten cycles each. MiXCR, applied by TCRdb to the multiplex PCR reads, yields one record per CDR3 protein. The sample shows tens of thousands of distinct CDR3 sequences, roughly 69% of them seen only once.

The sequencing input was tumor-adjacent normal liver tissue. This chain joins TRBV11-2 and TRBJ2-1, with D possibly being TRBD1 (5 bases). This clonotype originated in a man aged 40-50 years with primary liver carcinoma and hepatitis B virus infection. CDR3 sequence (DNA): TGTGACAGTAGCTTAGGGATAGGGGATTACAATGAGCAGTTCTTC. Translated: CDSSLGIGDYNEQFF.